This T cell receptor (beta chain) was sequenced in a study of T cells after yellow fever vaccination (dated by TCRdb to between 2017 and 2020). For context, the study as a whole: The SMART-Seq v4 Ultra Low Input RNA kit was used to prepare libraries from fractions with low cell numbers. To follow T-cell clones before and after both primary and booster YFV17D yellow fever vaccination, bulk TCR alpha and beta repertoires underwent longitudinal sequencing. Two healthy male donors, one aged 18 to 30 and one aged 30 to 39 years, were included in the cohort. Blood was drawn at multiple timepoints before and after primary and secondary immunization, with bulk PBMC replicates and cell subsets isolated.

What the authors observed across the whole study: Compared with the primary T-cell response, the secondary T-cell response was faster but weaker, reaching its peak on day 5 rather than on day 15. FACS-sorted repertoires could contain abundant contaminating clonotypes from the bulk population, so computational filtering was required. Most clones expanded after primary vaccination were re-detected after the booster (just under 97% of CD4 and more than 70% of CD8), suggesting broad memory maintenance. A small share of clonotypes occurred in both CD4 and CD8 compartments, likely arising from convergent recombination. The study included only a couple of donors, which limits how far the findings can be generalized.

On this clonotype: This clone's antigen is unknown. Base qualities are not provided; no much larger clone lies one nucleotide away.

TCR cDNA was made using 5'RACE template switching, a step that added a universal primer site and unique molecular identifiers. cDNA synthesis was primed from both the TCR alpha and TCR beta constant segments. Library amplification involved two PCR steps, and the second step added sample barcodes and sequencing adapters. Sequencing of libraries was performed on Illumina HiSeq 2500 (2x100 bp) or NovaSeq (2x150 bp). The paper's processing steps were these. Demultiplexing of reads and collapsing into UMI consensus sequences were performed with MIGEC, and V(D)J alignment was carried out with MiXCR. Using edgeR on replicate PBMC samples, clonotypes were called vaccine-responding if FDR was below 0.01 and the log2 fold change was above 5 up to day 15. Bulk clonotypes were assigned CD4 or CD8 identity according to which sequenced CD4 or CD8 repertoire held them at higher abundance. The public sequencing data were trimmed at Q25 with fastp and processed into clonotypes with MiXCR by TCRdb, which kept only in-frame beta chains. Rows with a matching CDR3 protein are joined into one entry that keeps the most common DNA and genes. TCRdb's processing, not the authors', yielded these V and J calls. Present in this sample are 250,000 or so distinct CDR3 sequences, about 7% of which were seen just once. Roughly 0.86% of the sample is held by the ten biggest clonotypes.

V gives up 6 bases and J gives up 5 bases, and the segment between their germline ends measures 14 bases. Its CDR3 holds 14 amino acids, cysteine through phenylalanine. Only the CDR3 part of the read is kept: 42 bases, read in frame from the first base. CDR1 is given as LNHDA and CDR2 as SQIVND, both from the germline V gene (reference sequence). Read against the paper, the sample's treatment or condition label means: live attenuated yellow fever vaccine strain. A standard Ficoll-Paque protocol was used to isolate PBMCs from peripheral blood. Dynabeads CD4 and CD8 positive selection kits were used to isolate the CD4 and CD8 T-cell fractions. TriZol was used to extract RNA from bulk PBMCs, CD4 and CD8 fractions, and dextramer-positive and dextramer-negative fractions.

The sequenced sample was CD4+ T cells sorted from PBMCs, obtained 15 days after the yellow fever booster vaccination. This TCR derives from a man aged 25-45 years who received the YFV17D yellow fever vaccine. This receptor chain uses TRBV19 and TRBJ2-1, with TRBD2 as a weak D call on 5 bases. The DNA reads TGTGCCAGTAGGGAGGAAGTTTCCGACAATGAGCAGTTCTTC. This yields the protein CASREEVSDNEQFF.